Below are 15 T cell receptor beta chains sequenced from a single sample in a study of T-cell reconstitution after alpha-beta-depleted transplantation in children. Using unique molecular identifiers, the investigators prepared the TCRbeta library. Each CDR3 protein gets one entry after TCRdb re-called the PCR reads with MiXCR. The sample contains a few hundred thousand distinct CDR3 sequences, roughly 43% of which appear only once. Sequences were derived from PBMCs, sampled before TCRalphabeta/CD19-depleted stem cell transplant. Source of these receptors: a girl aged 2 to 10 with aplastic anemia, due to receive a stem cell transplant.

This clonotype was counted a few times. This sequence joins TRBV20-1 and TRBJ2-3; D tentatively fits TRBD1 or TRBD2 (6 bases each). The CDR3 is made up of 17 amino acids. V lost 3 bases, J lost 9 bases, and 28 bases lay in between. Germline V gene data show CDR1 as DFQATT and CDR2 as SNEGSKA (reference sequence). The CDR3 region is CSASRGSGGGKGETQYF. CDR3 DNA sequence: TGCAGTGCTAGTCGGGGAAGTGGAGGGGGAAAAGGGGAGACGCAGTATTTT.

In its sample, this clonotype was seen a few times. The V call is TRBV7-3, the J call TRBJ2-3; a weak D match, TRBD2 (7 bases). Germline V gene data show CDR1 as SGHTA and CDR2 as FQGTGA. The CDR3 sequence is 17 residues long. The V gene lost 5 bases and the J gene lost 3 bases, with 21 bases spanning the gap. The CDR3, as DNA: TGTGCCAGCAGCCCCACGCGGGGAGGGGGGGCTACAGATACGCAGTATTTT. This sequence encodes CASSPTRGGGATDTQYF. Filled out from reference TRBV7-3 and TRBJ2-3, the complete variable domain reads GAGVSQTPSNKVTEKGKYVELRCDPISGHTALYWYRQSLGQGPEFLIYFQGTGAADDSGLPNDRFFAVRPEGSVSTLKIQRTERGDSAVYLCASSPTRGGGATDTQYFGPGTRLTVL.

This clonotype was detected many times. V is TRBV12-3 or TRBV12-4 and J is TRBJ2-1; no clear D gene. This CDR3 has 11 amino acids. CDR3 region: CVCGFYNEQFF. The CDR3 region has the DNA TGTGTCTGCGGCTTCTACAATGAGCAGTTCTTC.

The chain joins TRBV6-1 to TRBJ2-7; D is possibly TRBD1 or TRBD2 (6 bases each). The CDR3 is 16 residues long. Germline CDR1 reads MNHNS; CDR2 reads SASEGT. Trimming pared 5 bases from V and 0 bases from J, leaving 17 bases between. Written as DNA, the CDR3 is TGTGCCAGCAGTCCGGGGGCCGGTCTATACTCCTACGAGCAGTACTTC. Residues: CASSPGAGLYSYEQYF.

This clonotype has only a few counts. The V call is TRBV7-2, the J call TRBJ1-5; D is unclear. The CDR3 totals 13 residues. Germline values: CDR1 SGHTA, CDR2 FQGNSA. Deletions cut 4 bases from V and 8 bases from J, with 12 bases between. The CDR3 loop reads CASSSDGGKPQHF. The CDR3 DNA reads TGTGCCAGCAGCTCGGACGGTGGTAAGCCCCAGCATTTT.

Ten or more counts support this clonotype. V usage is TRBV12-3 or TRBV12-4 and J usage is TRBJ1-5; a weak D match, TRBD1 (5 bases). This CDR3 has 16 residues. Trimming removed 5 bases at V and 0 bases at J, with 14 bases between. As DNA, the CDR3 is TGTGCCAGCAGTAAAGAGGACATAGCTAGCAATCAGCCCCAGCATTTT. Translating gives CASSKEDIASNQPQHF.

This chain joins TRBV5-1 and TRBJ2-2; TRBD1 matches 10 bases. Germline-derived CDR1 and CDR2 are SGHRS and YFSETQ. The CDR3 consists of 16 residues. V shed 0 bases, J shed 5 bases, and the junction held 4 bases outside the gene matches. The CDR3 nucleotides are TGCGCCAGCAGCTTGGTATCGGGACAGGGGACCGGGGAGCTGTTTTTT. It yields the protein CASSLVSGQGTGELFF.

This clonotype was observed a handful of times. The chain links TRBV19 to TRBJ1-1; D is perhaps TRBD1 (5 bases). The V end was cut by 3 bases, the J end by 1 base, with 9 bases between. This CDR3 comprises 14 residues. Germline assignment: CDR1 LNHDA and CDR2 SQIVND (reference sequence). The chain's CDR3 is CASSIGTANTEAFF. CDR3 nucleotide sequence: TGTGCCAGTAGTATCGGGACTGCGAACACTGAAGCTTTCTTT.

The chain joins TRBV5-5 to TRBJ2-7; D perhaps matches TRBD2 (6 bases). Between the trimmed V and J ends, which lost 6 bases and 1 base, there was a span of 14 bases. The V gene's germline CDR1 is SGHKS and CDR2 YYEKEE (reference sequence). The CDR3 loop spans 14 amino acids. CDR3 amino acids: CASNLGDWSYEQYF. The CDR3 DNA sequence: TGTGCCAGCAACCTTGGGGACTGGTCCTACGAGCAGTACTTC.

This chain joins TRBV6-1 and TRBJ2-7; 9 nucleotides align to TRBD1. In germline, CDR1 is MNHNS, CDR2 SASEGT. V was pared by 7 bases and J by 4 bases, with 8 bases of the junction left unmatched. CDR3 length: 14 residues. Here the CDR3 reads CASNPGQGLYEQYF. As DNA, the CDR3 is TGTGCCAGCAACCCGGGACAGGGCCTATACGAGCAGTACTTC.

The chain has TRBV3-1 and TRBJ1-4, with 9 bases that match TRBD1. V dropped 3 bases and J dropped 7; count of bases not matched to a gene: 6. CDR1 and CDR2 from the germline V gene are LGHDT and YNNKEL (reference sequence). The CDR3 sequence is 15 residues long. This chain's CDR3 is CASSQRTGVSEKLFF. The CDR3 DNA reads as TGTGCCAGCAGCCAGCGGACAGGGGTCAGTGAAAAACTGTTTTTT.

The CDR3: CASSLRPGGNYEQYF. In nucleotides, the CDR3 is TGTGCCAGCAGCTTACGCCCAGGGGGGAACTACGAGCAGTACTTC. The gene calls are TRBV7-3 and TRBJ2-7, with D possibly TRBD1 on 7 matching bases. This CDR3 is 15 amino acids long. V was shortened by 2 bases and J by 3 bases, with 14 bases between the two germline ends. CDR1 and CDR2 (germline): SGHTA, FQGTGA.

This clonotype was seen only a few times. The rearrangement links TRBV11-1 to TRBJ2-1, with 9 positions matching TRBD2. The trim removed 2 bases at V and 2 bases at J, leaving 10 bases unmatched. CDR1 is SGHAT and CDR2 is FQDESV in the germline V gene (reference sequence). This CDR3 has 18 amino acids. The CDR3 DNA sequence: TGTGCCAGCAGCTTAACCGGCGGGAGGGCCGGCCCCTACAATGAGCAGTTCTTC. This gives the protein CASSLTGGRAGPYNEQFF.

This sequence joins TRBV5-1 and TRBJ1-5, with 7 bases lining up with TRBD1. Germline V gene data show CDR1 as SGHRS and CDR2 as YFSETQ. The trim removed 4 bases at V and 5 bases at J, leaving 9 bases unmatched. This CDR3 is built from 15 residues. DNA of the CDR3: TGCGCCAGCAGCCCGACCACAGGGGCGGATCAGCCCCAGCATTTT. Encoded protein: CASSPTTGADQPQHF. The whole variable domain, remainder taken from reference TRBV5-1 and TRBJ1-5, is KAGVTQTPRYLIKTRGQQVTLSCSPISGHRSVSWYQQTPGQGLQFLFEYFSETQRNKGNFPGRFSGRQFSNSRSEMNVSTLELGDSALYLCASSPTTGADQPQHFGDGTRLSIL.

In this sample, this clonotype turned up once. The chain employs TRBV20-1 and TRBJ2-3; D is perhaps TRBD2 (7 bases). The CDR3 covers 15 residues. Germline V CDR1 and CDR2: DFQATT, SNEGSKA (reference sequence). The ends were cut back, 1 base at V and 6 bases at J, with 17 bases in the middle. CDR3 DNA: TGCAGTGCTAGAGGGGCGGCGGGGGCCTCCGATACGCAGTATTTT. It encodes CSARGAAGASDTQYF.